This T cell receptor (beta chain) was sequenced for a study of molecular identifiers for immune sequencing clone quantification. The wider study: In replicates, the authors split RNA from approximately 20,000 or 100,000 naive CD8 cells five ways and sequenced four.

The CD8+CD4-CCR7+CD45RA+ phenotype defined the sorted naive CD8 T cells. The table lists this clonotype with many counts. Its target is not known. The CDR3 runs to 15 residues. Germline CDR1 and CDR2: SGHVS and FNYEAQ. V was clipped by 5 bases and J by 1 base, with 14 bases between them. TCRdb used MiXCR to reprocess the PCR reads, holding one entry per CDR3 protein. The repertoire holds some 320,000 distinct CDR3 sequences, with about 22% as singletons. Study-level findings and limits: Even with roughly 1 million naive cells present, spiked Jurkat TCR RNA from one cell was reportedly detectable.

The receptor was isolated from a human donor in good health. Some libraries in this study had Jurkat cell RNA spiked in. This chain uses TRBV7-6 with TRBJ1-1; no definite D call. The material sequenced was naive CD8+ T cells from blood, with Jurkat cell RNA spiked in. The subset was: FACS-sorted CD8+CD4-CCR7+CD45RA+ naive T cells. In nucleotides, the CDR3 is TGTGCCAGCAGCCCGCTCACGGACGGGAACACTGAAGCTTTCTTT. Amino acid sequence: CASSPLTDGNTEAFF.